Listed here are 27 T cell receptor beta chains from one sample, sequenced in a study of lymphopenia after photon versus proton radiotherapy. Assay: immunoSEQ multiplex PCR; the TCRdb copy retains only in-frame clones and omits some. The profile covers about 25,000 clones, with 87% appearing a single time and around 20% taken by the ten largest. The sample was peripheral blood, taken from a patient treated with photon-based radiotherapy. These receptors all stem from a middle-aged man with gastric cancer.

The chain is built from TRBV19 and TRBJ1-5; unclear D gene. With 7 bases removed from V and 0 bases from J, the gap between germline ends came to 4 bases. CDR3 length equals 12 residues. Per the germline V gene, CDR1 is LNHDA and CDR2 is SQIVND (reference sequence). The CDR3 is CASTISNQPQHF. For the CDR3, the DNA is TGTGCCAGTACGATTAGCAATCAGCCCCAGCATTTT.

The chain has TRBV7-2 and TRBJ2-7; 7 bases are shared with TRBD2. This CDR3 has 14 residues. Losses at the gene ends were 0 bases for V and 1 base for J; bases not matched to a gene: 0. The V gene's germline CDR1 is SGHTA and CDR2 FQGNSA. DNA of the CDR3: TGTGCCAGCAGCTTAGCCGGGGGGTCCTACGAGCAGTACTTC. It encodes CASSLAGGSYEQYF.

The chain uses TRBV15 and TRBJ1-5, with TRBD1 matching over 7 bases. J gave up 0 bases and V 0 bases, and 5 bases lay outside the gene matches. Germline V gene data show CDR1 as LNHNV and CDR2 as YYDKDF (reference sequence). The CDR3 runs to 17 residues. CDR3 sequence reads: CATSRDGTDYSNQPQHF. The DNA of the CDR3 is TGTGCCACCAGCAGAGACGGGACAGATTATAGCAATCAGCCCCAGCATTTT.

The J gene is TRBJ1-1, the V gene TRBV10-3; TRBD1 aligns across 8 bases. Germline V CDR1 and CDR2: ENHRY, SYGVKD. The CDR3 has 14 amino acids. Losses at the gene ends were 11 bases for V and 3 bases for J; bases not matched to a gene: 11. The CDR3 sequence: CAAATGGTDTEAFF. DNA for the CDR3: TGTGCCGCCGCAACAGGGGGGACTGACACTGAAGCTTTCTTT.

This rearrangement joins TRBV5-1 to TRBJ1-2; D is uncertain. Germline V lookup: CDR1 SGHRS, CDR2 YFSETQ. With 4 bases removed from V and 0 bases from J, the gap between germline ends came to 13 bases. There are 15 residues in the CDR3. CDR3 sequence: CASSKRTSANYGYTF. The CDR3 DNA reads TGCGCCAGCAGCAAAAGGACGTCCGCTAACTATGGCTACACCTTC.

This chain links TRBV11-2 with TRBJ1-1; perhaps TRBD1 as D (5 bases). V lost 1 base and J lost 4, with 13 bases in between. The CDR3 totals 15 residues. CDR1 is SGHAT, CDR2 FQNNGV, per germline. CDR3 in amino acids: CASSLVQGRSTEAFF. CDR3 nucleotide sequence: TGTGCCAGCAGCTTAGTGCAGGGTAGGAGCACTGAAGCTTTCTTT.

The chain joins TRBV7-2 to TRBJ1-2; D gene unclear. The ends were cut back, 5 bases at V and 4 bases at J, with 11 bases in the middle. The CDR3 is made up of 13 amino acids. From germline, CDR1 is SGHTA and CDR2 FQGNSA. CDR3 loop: CASSRSRLYGYTF. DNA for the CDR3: TGTGCCAGCAGCCGAAGCAGACTCTATGGCTACACCTTC. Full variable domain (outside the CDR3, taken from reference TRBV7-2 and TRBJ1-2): GAGVSQSPSNKVTEKGKDVELRCDPISGHTALYWYRQSLGQGLEFLIYFQGNSAPDKSGLPSDRFSAERTGGSVSTLTIQRTQQEDSAVYLCASSRSRLYGYTFGSGTRLTVV.

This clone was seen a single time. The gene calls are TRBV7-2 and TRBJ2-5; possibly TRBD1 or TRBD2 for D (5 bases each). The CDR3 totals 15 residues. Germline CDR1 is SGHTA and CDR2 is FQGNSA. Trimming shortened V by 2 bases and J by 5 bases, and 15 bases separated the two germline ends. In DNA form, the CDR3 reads TGTGCCAGCAGCTTATCCAAGGGGAGCTTCGAGACCCAGTACTTC. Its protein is CASSLSKGSFETQYF.

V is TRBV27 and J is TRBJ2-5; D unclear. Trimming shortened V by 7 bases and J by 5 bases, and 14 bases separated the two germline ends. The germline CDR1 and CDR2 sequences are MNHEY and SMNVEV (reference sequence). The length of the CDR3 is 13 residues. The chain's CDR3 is CASKTTLSETQYF. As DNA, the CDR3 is TGTGCCAGCAAAACCACATTATCGGAGACCCAGTACTTC.

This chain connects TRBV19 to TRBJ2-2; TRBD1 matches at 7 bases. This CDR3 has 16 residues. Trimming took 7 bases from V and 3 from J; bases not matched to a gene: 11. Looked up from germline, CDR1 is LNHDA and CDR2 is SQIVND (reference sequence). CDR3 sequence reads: CASTEPRGTDTGELFF. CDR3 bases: TGTGCCAGTACCGAACCGAGGGGGACAGACACCGGGGAGCTGTTTTTT.

The CDR3 loop reads CASGTKAYGYTF. The CDR3, as DNA: TGTGCCAGCGGAACGAAAGCCTATGGCTACACCTTC. The chain joins TRBV2 to TRBJ1-2, with no clear D. Germline V gives CDR1 SNHLY, CDR2 FYNNEI. CDR3 length equals 12 residues. V was pared by 8 bases and J by 4 bases, with 11 bases between. Combining the CDR3 with reference TRBV2 and TRBJ1-2 gives the whole variable domain EPEVTQTPSHQVTQMGQEVILRCVPISNHLYFYWYRQILGQKVEFLVSFYNNEISEKSEIFDDQFSVERPDGSNFTLKIRSTKLEDSAMYFCASGTKAYGYTFGSGTRLTVV.

For the CDR3, the DNA is TGTGCCAGTAGATTTCGGACAGGGGCGGGCGGGGAGCTGTTTTTT. Its protein product is CASRFRTGAGGELFF. The rearrangement joins TRBV19 to TRBJ2-2; 9 bases map to TRBD1. The V gene's germline CDR1 is LNHDA and CDR2 SQIVND (reference sequence). V shed 6 bases and J 7 bases; nucleotides not matched to a gene: 9. CDR3 length: 15 residues.

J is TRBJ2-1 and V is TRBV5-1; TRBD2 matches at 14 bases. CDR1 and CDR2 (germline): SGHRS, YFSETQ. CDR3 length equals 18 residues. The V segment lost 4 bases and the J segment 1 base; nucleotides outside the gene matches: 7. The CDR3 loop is CASSVPTSGGASYNEQFF. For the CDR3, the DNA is TGCGCCAGCAGCGTACCGACTAGCGGGGGGGCTTCCTACAATGAGCAGTTCTTC. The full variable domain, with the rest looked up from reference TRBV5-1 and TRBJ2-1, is KAGVTQTPRYLIKTRGQQVTLSCSPISGHRSVSWYQQTPGQGLQFLFEYFSETQRNKGNFPGRFSGRQFSNSRSEMNVSTLELGDSALYLCASSVPTSGGASYNEQFFGPGTRLTVL.

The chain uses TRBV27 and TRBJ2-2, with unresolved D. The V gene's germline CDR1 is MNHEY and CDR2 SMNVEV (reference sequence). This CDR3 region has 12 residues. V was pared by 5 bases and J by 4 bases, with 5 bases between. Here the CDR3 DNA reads TGTGCCAGCAGTCCGGTCACCGGGGAGCTGTTTTTT. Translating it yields CASSPVTGELFF.

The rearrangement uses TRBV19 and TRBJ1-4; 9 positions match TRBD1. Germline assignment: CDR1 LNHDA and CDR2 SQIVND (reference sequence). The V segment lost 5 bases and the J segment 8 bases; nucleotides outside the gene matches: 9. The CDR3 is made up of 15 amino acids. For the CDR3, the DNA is TGTGCCAGTAGTTCCTTACAGGGGGCGCGGGAAAAACTGTTTTTT. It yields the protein CASSSLQGAREKLFF. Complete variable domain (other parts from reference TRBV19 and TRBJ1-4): DGGITQSPKYLFRKEGQNVTLSCEQNLNHDAMYWYRQDPGQGLRLIYYSQIVNDFQKGDIAEGYSVSREKKESFPLTVTSAQKNPTAFYLCASSSLQGAREKLFFGSGTQLSVL.

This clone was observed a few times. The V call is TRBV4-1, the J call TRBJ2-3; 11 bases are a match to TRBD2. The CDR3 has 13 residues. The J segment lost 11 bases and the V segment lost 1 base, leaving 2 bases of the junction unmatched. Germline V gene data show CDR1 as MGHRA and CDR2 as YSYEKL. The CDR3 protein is CASSQGLAGGQYF. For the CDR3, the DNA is TGCGCCAGCAGCCAAGGGCTAGCGGGGGGGCAGTATTTT.

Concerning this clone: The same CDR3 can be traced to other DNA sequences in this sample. CDR3: CASSPGTGGGQETQYF. The CDR3 coding sequence is TGTGCCAGCTCACCGGGGACTGGGGGCGGACAAGAGACCCAGTACTTC. V usage is TRBV18 and J usage is TRBJ2-5, with D possibly called TRBD1 or TRBD2 (6 bases each). V lost 3 bases and J lost 2, with 16 bases in between. The CDR3 runs 16 residues. Looked up from germline, CDR1 is KGHSH and CDR2 is LQKENI.

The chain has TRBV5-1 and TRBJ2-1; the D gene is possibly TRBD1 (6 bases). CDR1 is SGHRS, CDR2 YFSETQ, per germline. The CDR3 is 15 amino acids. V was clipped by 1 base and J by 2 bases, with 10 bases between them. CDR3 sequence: CASSLLDRTYNEQFF. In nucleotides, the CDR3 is TGCGCCAGCAGCTTGCTGGACAGAACCTACAATGAGCAGTTCTTC.

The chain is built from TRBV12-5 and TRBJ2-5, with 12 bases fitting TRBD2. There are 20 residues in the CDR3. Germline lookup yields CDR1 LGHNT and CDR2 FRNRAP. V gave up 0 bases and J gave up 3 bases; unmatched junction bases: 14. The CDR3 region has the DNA TGTGCTAGTGGTTTGGTAGGAGACGGGCGACTAGCGGGGGCCGAAGAGACCCAGTACTTC. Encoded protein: CASGLVGDGRLAGAEETQYF.

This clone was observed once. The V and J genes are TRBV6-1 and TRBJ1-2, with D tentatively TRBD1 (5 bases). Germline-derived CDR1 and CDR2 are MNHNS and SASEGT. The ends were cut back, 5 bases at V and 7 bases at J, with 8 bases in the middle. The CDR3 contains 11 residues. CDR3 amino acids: CASSLQGGYTF. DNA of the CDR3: TGTGCCAGCAGTCTTCAGGGTGGCTACACCTTC.

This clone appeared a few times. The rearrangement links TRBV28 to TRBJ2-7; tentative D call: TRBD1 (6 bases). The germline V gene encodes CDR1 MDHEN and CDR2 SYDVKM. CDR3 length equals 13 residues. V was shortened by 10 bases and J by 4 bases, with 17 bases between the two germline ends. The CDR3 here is CAIRKQGSYEQYV. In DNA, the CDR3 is TGTGCCATCAGAAAACAGGGTAGTTACGAGCAGTACGTC.

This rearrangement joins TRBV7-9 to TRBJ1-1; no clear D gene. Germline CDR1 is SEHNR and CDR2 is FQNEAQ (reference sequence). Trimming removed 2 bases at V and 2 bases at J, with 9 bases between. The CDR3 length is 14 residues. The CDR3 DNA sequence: TGTGCCAGCAGCTTAATTGCCATCAACACTGAAGCTTTCTTT. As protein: CASSLIAINTEAFF.

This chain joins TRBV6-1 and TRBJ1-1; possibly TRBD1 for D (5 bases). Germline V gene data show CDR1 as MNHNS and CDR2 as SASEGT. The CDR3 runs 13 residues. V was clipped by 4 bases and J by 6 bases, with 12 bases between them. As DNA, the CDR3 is TGTGCCAGCAGTGCCGCCGACAGTTCTGAAGCTTTCTTT. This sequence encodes CASSAADSSEAFF.

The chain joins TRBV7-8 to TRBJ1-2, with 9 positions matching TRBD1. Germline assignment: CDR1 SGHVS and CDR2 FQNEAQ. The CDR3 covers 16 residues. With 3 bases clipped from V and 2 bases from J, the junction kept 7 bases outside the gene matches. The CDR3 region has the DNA TGTGCCAGCAGCTTTCTACAGGGGGCAAGGAACTATGGCTACACCTTC. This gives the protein CASSFLQGARNYGYTF.

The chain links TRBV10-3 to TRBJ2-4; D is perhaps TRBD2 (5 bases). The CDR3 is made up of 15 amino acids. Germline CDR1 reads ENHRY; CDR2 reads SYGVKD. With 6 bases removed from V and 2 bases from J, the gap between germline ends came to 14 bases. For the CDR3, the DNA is TGTGCCATCAGCTCTCCCGGGATTTCCAAAAACATTCAGTACTTC. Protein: CAISSPGISKNIQYF.

In DNA, the CDR3 is TGTGCCAGCAGCCATCAGGGACAGGGGATTCGCACAGATACGCAGTATTTT. Its translation is CASSHQGQGIRTDTQYF. The chain has TRBV14 and TRBJ2-3; TRBD1 agrees at 10 bases. In germline, CDR1 is SGHDN, CDR2 FVKESK. The CDR3 contains 17 residues. V lost 3 bases, J lost 1 base, and 7 bases stayed unmatched.

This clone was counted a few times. The CDR3 here is CASSLRGRVEQYV. The CDR3 DNA reads as TGTGCCAGCAGCTTACGGGGGCGCGTCGAGCAGTACGTC. The gene calls are TRBV13 and TRBJ2-7; D may be TRBD1 or TRBD2 (6 bases each). The CDR3 contains 13 residues. The V and J ends lost 2 bases and 6 bases respectively, with 11 bases between them. Germline-derived CDR1 and CDR2 are PRHDT and FYEKMQ (reference sequence).